This TCR beta chain was found in a study of T cell responses to AZD1222 COVID-19 vaccine. Study-wide points: Reportedly, close to half of spike-specific TCRs are directed against unmutated variant regions. Vaccine-associated CD4 TCRs spanned spike, dominant at 160-218 and 743-854.

Libraries were prepared by immunoSEQ multiplex PCR; TCRdb keeps only in-frame clonotypes and omits some of them. This sample has 200,000 to 250,000 clones, with roughly 94% found just once. Trimming stripped 4 bases from V and 8 bases from J, with 10 bases between. The CDR3 totals 12 residues. Germline CDR1 and CDR2: SGHDN and FVKESK. Note on this clone: No antigen is known for it.

The specimen was peripheral blood, collected 28 days after the second dose of the MenACWY control vaccine. This TCR derives from an adult who received the MenACWY meningococcal vaccine as a control. V usage is TRBV14 and J usage is TRBJ2-3; D gene unclear. CDR3 loop: CASSLKAVTQYF. In nucleotides, the CDR3 is TGTGCCAGCAGCCTAAAAGCTGTTACGCAGTATTTT.